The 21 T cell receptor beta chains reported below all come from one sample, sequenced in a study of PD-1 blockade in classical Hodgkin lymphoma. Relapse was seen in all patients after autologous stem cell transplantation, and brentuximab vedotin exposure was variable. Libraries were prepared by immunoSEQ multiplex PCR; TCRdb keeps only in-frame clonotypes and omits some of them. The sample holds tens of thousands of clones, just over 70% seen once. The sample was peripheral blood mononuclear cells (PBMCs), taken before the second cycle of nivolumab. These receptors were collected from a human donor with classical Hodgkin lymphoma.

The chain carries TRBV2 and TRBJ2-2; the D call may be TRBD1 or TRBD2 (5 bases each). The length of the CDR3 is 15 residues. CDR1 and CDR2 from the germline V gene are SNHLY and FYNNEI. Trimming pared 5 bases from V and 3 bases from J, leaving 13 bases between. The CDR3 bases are TGTGCCAGCAGTCCTGGGGGAGCCTACACCGGGGAGCTGTTTTTT. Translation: CASSPGGAYTGELFF.

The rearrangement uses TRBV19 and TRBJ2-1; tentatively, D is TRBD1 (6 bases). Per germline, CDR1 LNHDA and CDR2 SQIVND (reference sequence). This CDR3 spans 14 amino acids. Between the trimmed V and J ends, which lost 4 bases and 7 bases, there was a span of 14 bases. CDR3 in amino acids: CASSTGDLGNEQFF. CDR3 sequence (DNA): TGTGCCAGTAGTACAGGGGATCTGGGGAATGAGCAGTTCTTC.

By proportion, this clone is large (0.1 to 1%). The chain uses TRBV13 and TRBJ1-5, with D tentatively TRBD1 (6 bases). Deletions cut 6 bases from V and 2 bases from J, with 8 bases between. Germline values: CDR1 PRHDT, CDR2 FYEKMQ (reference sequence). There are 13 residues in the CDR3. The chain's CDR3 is CASSRQGNQPQHF. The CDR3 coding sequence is TGTGCCAGCAGTCGACAGGGCAATCAGCCCCAGCATTTT. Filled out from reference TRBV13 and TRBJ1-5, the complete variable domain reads AAGVIQSPRHLIKEKRETATLKCYPIPRHDTVYWYQQGPGQDPQFLISFYEKMQSDKGSIPDRFSAQQFSDYHSELNMSSLELGDSALYFCASSRQGNQPQHFGDGTRLSIL.

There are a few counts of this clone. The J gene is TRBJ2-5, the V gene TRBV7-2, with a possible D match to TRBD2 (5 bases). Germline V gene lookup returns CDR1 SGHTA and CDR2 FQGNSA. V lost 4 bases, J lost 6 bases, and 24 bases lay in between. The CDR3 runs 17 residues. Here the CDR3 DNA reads TGTGCCAGCAGCTCATTCGTAATGGACTTCATACCCAAGACCCAGTACTTC. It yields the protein CASSSFVMDFIPKTQYF. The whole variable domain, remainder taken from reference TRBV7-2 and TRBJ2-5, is GAGVSQSPSNKVTEKGKDVELRCDPISGHTALYWYRQSLGQGLEFLIYFQGNSAPDKSGLPSDRFSAERTGGSVSTLTIQRTQQEDSAVYLCASSSFVMDFIPKTQYFGPGTRLLVL.

This CDR3 is CASSPLPTGSSYEQYF. The CDR3 DNA follows: TGTGCCAGCTCACCACTTCCGACAGGGTCCTCCTACGAGCAGTACTTC. The chain couples TRBV18 to TRBJ2-7; 7 bases line up with TRBD1. The CDR3 extends over 16 amino acids. The germline CDR1 and CDR2 sequences are KGHSH and LQKENI. With 1 base clipped from V and 0 bases from J, the junction kept 6 bases outside the gene matches.

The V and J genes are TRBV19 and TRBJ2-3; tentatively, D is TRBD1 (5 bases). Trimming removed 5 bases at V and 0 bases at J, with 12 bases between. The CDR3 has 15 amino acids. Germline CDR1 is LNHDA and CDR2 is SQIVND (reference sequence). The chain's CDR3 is CASSGQGYSTDTQYF. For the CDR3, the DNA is TGTGCCAGTAGTGGTCAGGGATATAGCACAGATACGCAGTATTTT.

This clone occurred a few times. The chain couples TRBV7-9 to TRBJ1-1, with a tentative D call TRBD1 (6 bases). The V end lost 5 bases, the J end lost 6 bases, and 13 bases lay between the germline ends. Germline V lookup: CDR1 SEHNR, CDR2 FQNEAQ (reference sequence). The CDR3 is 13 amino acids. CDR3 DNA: TGTGCCAGCAGCCCGACACAGGGCTCTGAAGCTTTCTTT. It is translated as CASSPTQGSEAFF.

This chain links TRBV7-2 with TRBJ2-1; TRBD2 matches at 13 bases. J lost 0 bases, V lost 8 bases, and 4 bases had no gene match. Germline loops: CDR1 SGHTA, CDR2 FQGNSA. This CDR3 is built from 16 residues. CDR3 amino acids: CASGLAGVLSYNEQFF. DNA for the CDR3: TGTGCCAGCGGACTAGCGGGGGTTCTCTCCTACAATGAGCAGTTCTTC.

Here the CDR3 reads CASSGTTVTNTEAFF. The CDR3 coding sequence is TGTGCCAGCAGCGGGACGACAGTAACGAACACTGAAGCTTTCTTT. The chain uses TRBV5-4 and TRBJ1-1; tentatively, D is TRBD1 (5 bases). Trimming cost V 4 bases and J 1 base, with 14 bases left between them. This CDR3 region has 15 residues. Per germline, CDR1 SGHNT and CDR2 YYREEE (reference sequence).

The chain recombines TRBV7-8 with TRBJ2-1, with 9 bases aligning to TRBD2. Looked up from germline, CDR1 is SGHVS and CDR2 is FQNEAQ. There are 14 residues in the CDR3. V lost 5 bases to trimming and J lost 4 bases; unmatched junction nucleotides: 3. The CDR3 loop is CASSPGLAYNEQFF. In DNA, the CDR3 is TGTGCCAGCAGCCCAGGACTAGCGTACAATGAGCAGTTCTTC.

As DNA, the CDR3 is TGTGCCAGCGGATCGGGTAGTAGCTCCTACGAGCAGTACTTC. Residues: CASGSGSSSYEQYF. This chain uses TRBV6-5 with TRBJ2-7; D unresolved. CDR1 and CDR2 (germline): MNHEY, SVGAGI. This CDR3 has 14 residues. V dropped 8 bases and J dropped 0 bases, with 14 bases sitting between them.

The CDR3 sequence is CASSVRGVADTQYF. DNA of the CDR3: TGTGCCAGCAGCGTCAGGGGGGTGGCAGATACGCAGTATTTT. The V and J genes are TRBV9 and TRBJ2-3, with a weak D call TRBD1 (7 bases). The CDR3 is 14 amino acids. Germline lookup yields CDR1 SGDLS and CDR2 YYNGEE. The V end was cut by 2 bases, the J end by 4 bases, with 11 bases between.

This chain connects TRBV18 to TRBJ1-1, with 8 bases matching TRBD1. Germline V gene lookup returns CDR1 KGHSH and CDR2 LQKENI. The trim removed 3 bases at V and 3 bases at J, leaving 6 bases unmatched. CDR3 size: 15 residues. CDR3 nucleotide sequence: TGTGCCAGCTCACCCATGGGACAGGCAGACACTGAAGCTTTCTTT. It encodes CASSPMGQADTEAFF. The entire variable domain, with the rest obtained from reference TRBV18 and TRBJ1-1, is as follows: NAGVMQNPRHLVRRRGQEARLRCSPMKGHSHVYWYRQLPEEGLKFMVYLQKENIIDESGMPKERFSAEFPKEGPSILRIQQVVRGDSAAYFCASSPMGQADTEAFFGQGTRLTVV.

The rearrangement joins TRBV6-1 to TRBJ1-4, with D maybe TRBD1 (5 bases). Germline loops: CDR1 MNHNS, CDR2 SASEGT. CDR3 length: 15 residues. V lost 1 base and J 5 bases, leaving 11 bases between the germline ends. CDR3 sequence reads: CASSEVGTRNEKLFF. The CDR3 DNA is TGTGCCAGCAGTGAAGTGGGGACCAGGAATGAAAAACTGTTTTTT.

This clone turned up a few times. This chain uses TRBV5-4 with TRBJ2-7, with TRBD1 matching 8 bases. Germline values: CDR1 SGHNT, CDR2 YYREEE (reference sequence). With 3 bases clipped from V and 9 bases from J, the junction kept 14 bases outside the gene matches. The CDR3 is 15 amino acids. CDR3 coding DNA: TGTGCCAGCAGCTCAGGACAGGGTGGAGTAGTGGGGCAGTACTTC. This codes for CASSSGQGGVVGQYF.

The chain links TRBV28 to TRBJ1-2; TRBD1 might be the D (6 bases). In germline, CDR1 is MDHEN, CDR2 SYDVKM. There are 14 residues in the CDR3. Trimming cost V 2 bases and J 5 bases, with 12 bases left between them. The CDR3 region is CASSLQGTPYGYTF. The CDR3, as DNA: TGTGCCAGCAGTTTACAGGGGACTCCATATGGCTACACCTTC.

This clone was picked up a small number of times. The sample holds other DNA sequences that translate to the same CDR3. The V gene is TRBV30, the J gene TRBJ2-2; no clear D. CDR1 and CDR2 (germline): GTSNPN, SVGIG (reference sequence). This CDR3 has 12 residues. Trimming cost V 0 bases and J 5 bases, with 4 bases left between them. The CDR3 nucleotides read TGTGCCTGGAGTGTATATACCGGGGAGCTGTTTTTT. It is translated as CAWSVYTGELFF.

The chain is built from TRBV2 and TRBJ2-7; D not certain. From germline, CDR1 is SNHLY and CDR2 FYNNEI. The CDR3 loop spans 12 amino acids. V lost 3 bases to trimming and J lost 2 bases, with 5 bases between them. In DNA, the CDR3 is TGTGCCAGCAGTGATTTAACCTACGAGCAGTACTTC. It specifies CASSDLTYEQYF.

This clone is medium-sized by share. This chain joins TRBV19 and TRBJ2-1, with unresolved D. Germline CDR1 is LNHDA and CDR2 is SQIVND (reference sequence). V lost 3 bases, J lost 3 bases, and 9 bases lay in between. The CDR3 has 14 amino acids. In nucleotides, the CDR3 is TGTGCCAGTAGTATGGGATCGCTCTACAATGAGCAGTTCTTC. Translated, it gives CASSMGSLYNEQFF.

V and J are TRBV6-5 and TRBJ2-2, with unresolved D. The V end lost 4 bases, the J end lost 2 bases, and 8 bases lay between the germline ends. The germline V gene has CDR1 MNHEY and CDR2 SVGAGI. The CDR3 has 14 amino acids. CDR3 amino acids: CASSFMINTGELFF. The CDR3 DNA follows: TGTGCCAGCAGTTTTATGATAAACACCGGGGAGCTGTTTTTT.

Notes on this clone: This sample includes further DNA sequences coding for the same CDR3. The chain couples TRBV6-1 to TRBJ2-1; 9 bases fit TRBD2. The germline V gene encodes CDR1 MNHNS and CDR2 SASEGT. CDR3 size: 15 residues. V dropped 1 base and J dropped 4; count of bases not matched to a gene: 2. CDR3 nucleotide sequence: TGTGCCAGCAGTGAAGGCCTAGCGGGATACAATGAGCAGTTCTTC. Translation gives CASSEGLAGYNEQFF.